This TCR beta chain is drawn from a study of tissue T cells after allogeneic stem cell transplantation. The data were produced by immunoSEQ multiplex PCR, yet TCRdb's version contains in-frame clones alone and is incomplete. Altogether approximately 50,000 clones are present, around 70% being singletons, with the ten largest covering roughly 0.5%. Germline loops: CDR1 NNHDY, CDR2 SYVADS. This CDR3 has 15 amino acids. Trimming removed 1 base from V and 0 bases from J; junction bases left unmatched: 2. As regards this clone: Genes here carry mouse names. The sequenced fragment ends 1 residue before the CDR3 boundary, so the rest is inferred from the germline J gene.

The sequence derives from a pool of C57BL/6 mice in good health. The chain couples TRBV13-3 to TRBJ2-4; 7 bases match TRBD1. Sequencing input: sorted cells pooled from one or two spleens. The CDR3 loop reads CASSDHRGSQNTLYF. CDR3 DNA, as far as it was read: TGTGCCAGCAGTGATCACAGGGGAAGTCAAAACACCTTGTAC.